These T cell receptor beta chains were read from a single sample in a study of metastatic and nonmetastatic thyroid tumors. TCRdb re-called clones from the PCR reads using MiXCR. The sample shows around 6,300 clones, 30% of them seen only once. Sequenced: tumor tissue. Receptors were obtained from a female donor with papillary thyroid cancer or a benign thyroid nodule (not recorded which). Some clones in this sample may be carry-over from other donors' samples. CDR3s include the opening cysteine and the closing phenylalanine or tryptophan. A D gene is named only where the DNA matches it firmly. The listing skips clone size in some rows; elsewhere it reads once, few, many or a size class.

NA,NA,TRBV2,TRBJ1-6,CASSGWTENSPLHF,TGTGCCAGCAGTGGCTGGACGGAGAATTCACCCCTCCACTTT
TRBD2,few,TRBV6-6,TRBJ2-3,CASSYSASGGAPDTQYF,TGTGCCAGCAGTTACTCGGCCTCCGGGGGGGCTCCAGATACGCAGTATTTT
NA,medium-sized,TRBV5-1,TRBJ2-1,CASSFQGNAEQFF,TGCGCCAGCAGCTTCCAGGGCAATGCTGAGCAGTTCTTC
NA,few,TRBV27,TRBJ2-6,CASSPGGSGANVLTF,TGTGCCAGCAGCCCCGGGGGCTCTGGGGCCAACGTCCTGACTTTC
NA,NA,TRBV20-1,TRBJ1-4,CSARGFRDSATNEKLFF,TGCAGTGCTAGAGGATTCCGGGACTCAGCAACTAATGAAAAACTGTTTTTT
NA,medium-sized,TRBV6-5,TRBJ2-1,CASSYPPQTIRSYNEQFF,TGTGCCAGCAGTTATCCGCCCCAGACTATTCGCAGCTACAATGAGCAGTTCTTC
NA,NA,TRBV15,TRBJ2-1,CATSRGRGGNEQFF,TGTGCCACCAGCAGAGGCCGGGGTGGCAATGAGCAGTTCTTC
NA,NA,TRBV5-1,TRBJ1-3,CASSLESATRFSGNTIYF,TGCGCCAGCAGCTTGGAATCCGCAACCAGGTTCTCTGGAAACACCATATATTTT
TRBD1,NA,TRBV27,TRBJ1-2,CASRPPGQKYYGYTF,TGTGCCAGCAGGCCCCCGGGACAGAAGTACTATGGCTACACCTTC
TRBD1,few,TRBV2,TRBJ1-5,CASRAGGGQPQHF,TGTGCCAGCAGAGCAGGGGGAGGTCAGCCCCAGCATTTT
TRBD1,NA,TRBV30,TRBJ1-2,CAWSVTRTGGGYGYTF,TGTGCCTGGAGTGTCACCAGGACAGGGGGAGGATATGGCTACACCTTC
NA,few,TRBV28,TRBJ1-6,CASRMSGGWNSPLHF,TGTGCCAGCAGAATGAGTGGGGGGTGGAATTCACCCCTCCACTTT
NA,medium-sized,TRBV2,TRBJ2-2,CASSEARTGSTGELFF,TGTGCCAGCAGTGAAGCCCGTACAGGAAGCACCGGGGAGCTGTTTTTT
TRBD1,medium-sized,TRBV10-1,TRBJ1-1,CASSTGAGTEAFF,TGCGCCAGCAGCACAGGGGCCGGCACTGAAGCTTTCTTT
TRBD2,once,TRBV11-1,TRBJ2-1,CASSLGDRDYGDEQFF,TGTGCCAGCAGCTTAGGAGACCGGGACTACGGGGATGAGCAGTTCTTC
TRBD1,NA,TRBV19,TRBJ2-7,CASSIAVGTGGYEQYF,TGTGCCAGTAGTATAGCAGTCGGGACAGGGGGGTACGAGCAGTACTTC
NA,large,TRBV12-3/TRBV12-4,TRBJ2-2,CASSLLQGSGELFF,TGTGCCAGCAGTTTGTTACAGGGCTCCGGGGAGCTGTTTTTT
NA,NA,TRBV10-2,TRBJ2-2,CASSRGQGYTGELFF,TGCGCCAGCAGTCGCGGGCAGGGGTACACCGGGGAGCTGTTTTTT
NA,NA,TRBV12-3/TRBV12-4,TRBJ2-3,CASSSSTSTDTQYF,TGTGCCAGCAGTTCCTCGACTAGCACAGATACGCAGTATTTT
NA,NA,TRBV2,TRBJ2-2,CASSERGTGELFF,TGTGCCAGCAGTGAGCGAGGGACCGGGGAGCTGTTTTTT
NA,NA,TRBV5-1,TRBJ2-2,CASSLGHSNTGELFF,TGCGCCAGCAGCTTGGGGCATTCGAACACCGGGGAGCTGTTTTTT
NA,medium-sized,TRBV7-2,TRBJ2-1,CASSSGSGSSYNEQFF,TGTGCCAGCAGCTCCGGGAGCGGTTCCTCCTACAATGAGCAGTTCTTC
TRBD2,medium-sized,TRBV11-2,TRBJ2-1,CASSLDMVAGKQFF,TGTGCCAGCAGCTTAGATATGGTAGCGGGAAAGCAGTTCTTC
NA,medium-sized,TRBV19,TRBJ2-1,CASSRQTYYNEQFF,TGTGCCAGTAGTCGACAGACGTATTACAATGAGCAGTTCTTC
NA,NA,TRBV19,TRBJ1-3,CASTPDRSGNTIYF,TGTGCCAGTACTCCTGACCGCTCTGGAAACACCATATATTTT
NA,NA,TRBV7-2,TRBJ1-1,CASSQTHLNTEAFF,TGTGCCAGCAGTCAGACCCACCTGAACACTGAAGCTTTCTTT
NA,medium-sized,TRBV19,TRBJ2-1,CASSIAGLLSSYNEQFF,TGTGCCAGTAGTATCGCAGGACTCCTGAGCTCCTACAATGAGCAGTTCTTC
TRBD1,medium-sized,TRBV6-2/TRBV6-3,TRBJ1-2,CASSRTGYGYTF,TGTGCCAGCAGCCGGACAGGCTATGGCTACACCTTC
NA,NA,TRBV7-2,TRBJ2-2,CASSLSGTGELFF,TGTGCCAGCAGCCTTAGCGGCACCGGGGAGCTGTTTTTT
NA,NA,TRBV14,TRBJ1-2,CASSARGLQGWYGYTF,TGTGCCAGCAGCGCCAGGGGCCTTCAGGGGTGGTATGGCTACACCTTC
NA,many,TRBV5-1,TRBJ1-2,CASSLDRENYGYTF,TGCGCCAGCAGCTTGGACAGGGAAAACTATGGCTACACCTTC
TRBD1,NA,TRBV6-5,TRBJ2-7,CASSYEYRGHYEQYF,TGTGCCAGCAGTTACGAATACAGGGGGCACTACGAGCAGTACTTC
NA,few,TRBV19,TRBJ2-7,CASRITGGSTGEQYF,TGTGCCAGCAGAATCACCGGGGGCAGCACAGGCGAGCAGTACTTC
NA,NA,TRBV6-5,TRBJ2-2,CASSYSSWGGELFF,TGTGCCAGCAGTTACTCGAGCTGGGGCGGGGAGCTGTTTTTT
NA,many,TRBV13,TRBJ2-2,CASSFGHGLGQGDTGELFF,TGTGCCAGCAGCTTCGGTCACGGATTGGGGCAAGGGGACACCGGGGAGCTGTTTTTT
TRBD2,NA,TRBV20-1,TRBJ2-1,CSARDSGRASYNEQFF,TGCAGTGCTAGAGATAGCGGGAGGGCTTCCTACAATGAGCAGTTCTTC
TRBD1,NA,TRBV6-1,TRBJ1-1,CASSLGTVNTEAFF,TGTGCCAGCAGTCTCGGGACAGTGAACACTGAAGCTTTCTTT
NA,medium-sized,TRBV30,TRBJ1-6,CAWSMEGRGSPLHF,TGTGCCTGGAGTATGGAGGGGAGGGGTTCACCCCTCCACTTT
TRBD2,NA,TRBV3-1,TRBJ2-1,CASSLGLAGRNEQFF,TGTGCCAGCAGTCTCGGACTAGCGGGGCGTAATGAGCAGTTCTTC
NA,few,TRBV12-3/TRBV12-4,TRBJ2-7,CASSSVEDEQYF,TGTGCCAGCAGTTCCGTGGAAGACGAGCAGTACTTC
TRBD1,few,TRBV11-3,TRBJ2-7,CASSSQSWTGSYEQYF,TGTGCCAGCAGCTCTCAAAGTTGGACAGGGTCCTACGAGCAGTACTTC
NA,NA,TRBV20-1,TRBJ1-5,CSAMDQFGPNQPQHF,TGCAGTGCTATGGACCAATTTGGGCCGAATCAGCCCCAGCATTTT
TRBD2,few,TRBV6-1,TRBJ2-7,CASQGTSLGGSSDEQYF,TGTGCCAGCCAGGGCACATCCTTGGGCGGGAGTAGCGACGAGCAGTACTTC
TRBD1,NA,TRBV19,TRBJ1-2,CASSPYPYRGDGYTF,TGTGCCAGTAGTCCCTACCCCTACAGGGGAGATGGCTACACCTTC
TRBD1,large,TRBV7-2,TRBJ1-3,CASSYREPGGSGNTIYF,TGTGCCAGCAGCTACCGGGAGCCAGGGGGATCCGGAAACACCATATATTTT
TRBD1,few,TRBV6-2/TRBV6-3,TRBJ1-5,CASTPGGTGGLPQHF,TGTGCCAGCACCCCAGGTGGGACAGGGGGTCTGCCCCAGCATTTT
NA,medium-sized,TRBV19,TRBJ2-7,CASRPDRPLRGEQYF,TGTGCCAGTAGACCGGACAGACCCCTTCGGGGCGAGCAGTACTTC
TRBD2,few,TRBV2,TRBJ2-3,CASSPGTRLDTQYF,TGTGCCAGCAGTCCCGGGACTAGGTTAGATACGCAGTATTTT
NA,few,TRBV6-6,TRBJ1-2,CASSYVSGAYGYTF,TGTGCCAGCAGTTACGTCTCGGGGGCTTATGGCTACACCTTC
NA,medium-sized,TRBV19,TRBJ1-1,CASSGLGRHTEAFF,TGTGCCAGTTCAGGGTTGGGTCGTCACACTGAAGCTTTCTTT
NA,once,TRBV7-2,TRBJ2-7,CASKDYLGDEQYF,TGTGCCAGTAAGGACTACCTAGGGGACGAGCAGTACTTC
NA,NA,TRBV11-2,TRBJ1-2,CASSLASTNYGYTF,TGTGCCAGCAGCTTAGCTAGCACCAACTATGGCTACACCTTC
TRBD1,many,TRBV7-9,TRBJ2-7,CASSKGQVHEQYF,TGTGCCAGCAGCAAGGGACAGGTCCACGAGCAGTACTTC
NA,medium-sized,TRBV28,TRBJ2-2,CASSFLKGGTGELFF,TGTGCCAGCAGTTTTCTTAAGGGGGGCACCGGGGAGCTGTTTTTT